These 9 T cell receptor beta chains were sequenced from one sample in a study of cytomegalovirus exposure and HLA in healthy donors. PCR amplification relied on 60 Vbeta primers (plus 13 Jbeta primers). Sequenced by immunoSEQ multiplex PCR; TCRdb stores in-frame clones only, minus some. Among 250,000 or so clones listed, around 90% were seen once. Sample: PBMCs. The receptors originated from a girl between 2 and 10 years old in good health and CMV-seronegative.

The rearrangement links TRBV5-1 to TRBJ1-2; 9 positions agree with TRBD1. The CDR3 runs to 15 residues. V was clipped by 3 bases and J by 5 bases; unmatched bases: 8. Germline CDR1 SGHRS, CDR2 YFSETQ. The CDR3 protein is CASSSGTGLQYGYTF. The CDR3 DNA sequence: TGCGCCAGCAGCTCCGGGACAGGGTTGCAGTATGGCTACACCTTC.

The CDR3 reads CASSEDQGHYEQYF. In DNA form, the CDR3 reads TGTGCCAGCAGTGAAGATCAGGGGCACTACGAGCAGTACTTC. The genes are TRBV6-5 and TRBJ2-7; possible D gene TRBD1, 6 bases. This CDR3 spans 14 amino acids. Germline V gene lookup returns CDR1 MNHEY and CDR2 SVGAGI. V was pared by 5 bases and J by 3 bases, with 14 bases between.

The chain recombines TRBV21-1 with TRBJ1-5; the D segment call TRBD1 is taken from the table without a DNA check. TRBV21-1 is a pseudogene locus. CDR3 length equals 16 residues. For the CDR3, the DNA is TGTGCCAGCAGCAAAGTAGAGGTTAGGGGGATTCAGCCCCAGCATTTT. This translates into CASSKVEVRGIQPQHF.

The V call is TRBV27, the J call TRBJ1-5, with TRBD1 identical over 7 bases. Trimming cost V 5 bases and J 7 bases; bases outside gene matches: 5. Germline V lookup: CDR1 MNHEY, CDR2 SMNVEV (reference sequence). The CDR3 loop spans 13 amino acids. CDR3 sequence: CASSRGTAQPQHF. CDR3 sequence (DNA): TGTGCCAGCAGTCGAGGGACAGCCCAGCCCCAGCATTTT.

The rearrangement uses TRBV5-1 and TRBJ2-3; 8 nucleotides agree with TRBD2. The germline gives CDR1 SGHRS, CDR2 YFSETQ. V was clipped by 0 bases and J by 4 bases; unmatched bases: 4. The CDR3 is made up of 15 amino acids. CDR3 residues: CASSLEASGPDTQYF. CDR3 nucleotide sequence: TGCGCCAGCAGCTTGGAGGCTAGCGGGCCAGATACGCAGTATTTT.

The chain uses TRBV10-3 and TRBJ2-5; 11 bases match TRBD2. J lost 5 bases, V lost 9 bases, and 2 bases had no gene match. The CDR3 has 12 amino acids. The germline V gene has CDR1 ENHRY and CDR2 SYGVKD. The CDR3 loop reads CAIASGRETQYF. CDR3 coding DNA: TGTGCCATAGCTAGCGGGAGGGAGACCCAGTACTTC.

The chain combines TRBV28 with TRBJ1-4, with 7 bases identical to TRBD1. There are 16 residues in the CDR3. Germline V gene lookup returns CDR1 MDHEN and CDR2 SYDVKM. Trimming took 6 bases from V and 8 from J; bases not matched to a gene: 15. The CDR3 loop is CASRTRDSPSREKLFF. The CDR3 coding sequence is TGTGCCAGCAGGACCCGGGACAGCCCCTCTAGGGAAAAACTGTTTTTT.

CDR3 loop: CASSPRGGPGFNEQFF. The CDR3 nucleotides read TGTGCCAGCAGCCCACGGGGAGGGCCAGGGTTCAATGAGCAGTTCTTC. The genes are TRBV7-2 and TRBJ2-1; 7 nucleotides align to TRBD2. The length of the CDR3 is 16 residues. Trimming cost V 5 bases and J 6 bases; bases outside gene matches: 13. The germline CDR1 and CDR2 sequences are SGHTA and FQGNSA.

This rearrangement joins TRBV13 to TRBJ1-3; no clear D gene. This CDR3 comprises 15 residues. CDR1 is PRHDT and CDR2 is FYEKMQ in the germline V gene (reference sequence). The V and J ends lost 0 bases and 8 bases respectively, with 14 bases between them. CDR3 DNA: TGTGCCAGCAGCTTAGGACCGACCTCTCGGGACACCATATATTTT. Protein: CASSLGPTSRDTIYF.